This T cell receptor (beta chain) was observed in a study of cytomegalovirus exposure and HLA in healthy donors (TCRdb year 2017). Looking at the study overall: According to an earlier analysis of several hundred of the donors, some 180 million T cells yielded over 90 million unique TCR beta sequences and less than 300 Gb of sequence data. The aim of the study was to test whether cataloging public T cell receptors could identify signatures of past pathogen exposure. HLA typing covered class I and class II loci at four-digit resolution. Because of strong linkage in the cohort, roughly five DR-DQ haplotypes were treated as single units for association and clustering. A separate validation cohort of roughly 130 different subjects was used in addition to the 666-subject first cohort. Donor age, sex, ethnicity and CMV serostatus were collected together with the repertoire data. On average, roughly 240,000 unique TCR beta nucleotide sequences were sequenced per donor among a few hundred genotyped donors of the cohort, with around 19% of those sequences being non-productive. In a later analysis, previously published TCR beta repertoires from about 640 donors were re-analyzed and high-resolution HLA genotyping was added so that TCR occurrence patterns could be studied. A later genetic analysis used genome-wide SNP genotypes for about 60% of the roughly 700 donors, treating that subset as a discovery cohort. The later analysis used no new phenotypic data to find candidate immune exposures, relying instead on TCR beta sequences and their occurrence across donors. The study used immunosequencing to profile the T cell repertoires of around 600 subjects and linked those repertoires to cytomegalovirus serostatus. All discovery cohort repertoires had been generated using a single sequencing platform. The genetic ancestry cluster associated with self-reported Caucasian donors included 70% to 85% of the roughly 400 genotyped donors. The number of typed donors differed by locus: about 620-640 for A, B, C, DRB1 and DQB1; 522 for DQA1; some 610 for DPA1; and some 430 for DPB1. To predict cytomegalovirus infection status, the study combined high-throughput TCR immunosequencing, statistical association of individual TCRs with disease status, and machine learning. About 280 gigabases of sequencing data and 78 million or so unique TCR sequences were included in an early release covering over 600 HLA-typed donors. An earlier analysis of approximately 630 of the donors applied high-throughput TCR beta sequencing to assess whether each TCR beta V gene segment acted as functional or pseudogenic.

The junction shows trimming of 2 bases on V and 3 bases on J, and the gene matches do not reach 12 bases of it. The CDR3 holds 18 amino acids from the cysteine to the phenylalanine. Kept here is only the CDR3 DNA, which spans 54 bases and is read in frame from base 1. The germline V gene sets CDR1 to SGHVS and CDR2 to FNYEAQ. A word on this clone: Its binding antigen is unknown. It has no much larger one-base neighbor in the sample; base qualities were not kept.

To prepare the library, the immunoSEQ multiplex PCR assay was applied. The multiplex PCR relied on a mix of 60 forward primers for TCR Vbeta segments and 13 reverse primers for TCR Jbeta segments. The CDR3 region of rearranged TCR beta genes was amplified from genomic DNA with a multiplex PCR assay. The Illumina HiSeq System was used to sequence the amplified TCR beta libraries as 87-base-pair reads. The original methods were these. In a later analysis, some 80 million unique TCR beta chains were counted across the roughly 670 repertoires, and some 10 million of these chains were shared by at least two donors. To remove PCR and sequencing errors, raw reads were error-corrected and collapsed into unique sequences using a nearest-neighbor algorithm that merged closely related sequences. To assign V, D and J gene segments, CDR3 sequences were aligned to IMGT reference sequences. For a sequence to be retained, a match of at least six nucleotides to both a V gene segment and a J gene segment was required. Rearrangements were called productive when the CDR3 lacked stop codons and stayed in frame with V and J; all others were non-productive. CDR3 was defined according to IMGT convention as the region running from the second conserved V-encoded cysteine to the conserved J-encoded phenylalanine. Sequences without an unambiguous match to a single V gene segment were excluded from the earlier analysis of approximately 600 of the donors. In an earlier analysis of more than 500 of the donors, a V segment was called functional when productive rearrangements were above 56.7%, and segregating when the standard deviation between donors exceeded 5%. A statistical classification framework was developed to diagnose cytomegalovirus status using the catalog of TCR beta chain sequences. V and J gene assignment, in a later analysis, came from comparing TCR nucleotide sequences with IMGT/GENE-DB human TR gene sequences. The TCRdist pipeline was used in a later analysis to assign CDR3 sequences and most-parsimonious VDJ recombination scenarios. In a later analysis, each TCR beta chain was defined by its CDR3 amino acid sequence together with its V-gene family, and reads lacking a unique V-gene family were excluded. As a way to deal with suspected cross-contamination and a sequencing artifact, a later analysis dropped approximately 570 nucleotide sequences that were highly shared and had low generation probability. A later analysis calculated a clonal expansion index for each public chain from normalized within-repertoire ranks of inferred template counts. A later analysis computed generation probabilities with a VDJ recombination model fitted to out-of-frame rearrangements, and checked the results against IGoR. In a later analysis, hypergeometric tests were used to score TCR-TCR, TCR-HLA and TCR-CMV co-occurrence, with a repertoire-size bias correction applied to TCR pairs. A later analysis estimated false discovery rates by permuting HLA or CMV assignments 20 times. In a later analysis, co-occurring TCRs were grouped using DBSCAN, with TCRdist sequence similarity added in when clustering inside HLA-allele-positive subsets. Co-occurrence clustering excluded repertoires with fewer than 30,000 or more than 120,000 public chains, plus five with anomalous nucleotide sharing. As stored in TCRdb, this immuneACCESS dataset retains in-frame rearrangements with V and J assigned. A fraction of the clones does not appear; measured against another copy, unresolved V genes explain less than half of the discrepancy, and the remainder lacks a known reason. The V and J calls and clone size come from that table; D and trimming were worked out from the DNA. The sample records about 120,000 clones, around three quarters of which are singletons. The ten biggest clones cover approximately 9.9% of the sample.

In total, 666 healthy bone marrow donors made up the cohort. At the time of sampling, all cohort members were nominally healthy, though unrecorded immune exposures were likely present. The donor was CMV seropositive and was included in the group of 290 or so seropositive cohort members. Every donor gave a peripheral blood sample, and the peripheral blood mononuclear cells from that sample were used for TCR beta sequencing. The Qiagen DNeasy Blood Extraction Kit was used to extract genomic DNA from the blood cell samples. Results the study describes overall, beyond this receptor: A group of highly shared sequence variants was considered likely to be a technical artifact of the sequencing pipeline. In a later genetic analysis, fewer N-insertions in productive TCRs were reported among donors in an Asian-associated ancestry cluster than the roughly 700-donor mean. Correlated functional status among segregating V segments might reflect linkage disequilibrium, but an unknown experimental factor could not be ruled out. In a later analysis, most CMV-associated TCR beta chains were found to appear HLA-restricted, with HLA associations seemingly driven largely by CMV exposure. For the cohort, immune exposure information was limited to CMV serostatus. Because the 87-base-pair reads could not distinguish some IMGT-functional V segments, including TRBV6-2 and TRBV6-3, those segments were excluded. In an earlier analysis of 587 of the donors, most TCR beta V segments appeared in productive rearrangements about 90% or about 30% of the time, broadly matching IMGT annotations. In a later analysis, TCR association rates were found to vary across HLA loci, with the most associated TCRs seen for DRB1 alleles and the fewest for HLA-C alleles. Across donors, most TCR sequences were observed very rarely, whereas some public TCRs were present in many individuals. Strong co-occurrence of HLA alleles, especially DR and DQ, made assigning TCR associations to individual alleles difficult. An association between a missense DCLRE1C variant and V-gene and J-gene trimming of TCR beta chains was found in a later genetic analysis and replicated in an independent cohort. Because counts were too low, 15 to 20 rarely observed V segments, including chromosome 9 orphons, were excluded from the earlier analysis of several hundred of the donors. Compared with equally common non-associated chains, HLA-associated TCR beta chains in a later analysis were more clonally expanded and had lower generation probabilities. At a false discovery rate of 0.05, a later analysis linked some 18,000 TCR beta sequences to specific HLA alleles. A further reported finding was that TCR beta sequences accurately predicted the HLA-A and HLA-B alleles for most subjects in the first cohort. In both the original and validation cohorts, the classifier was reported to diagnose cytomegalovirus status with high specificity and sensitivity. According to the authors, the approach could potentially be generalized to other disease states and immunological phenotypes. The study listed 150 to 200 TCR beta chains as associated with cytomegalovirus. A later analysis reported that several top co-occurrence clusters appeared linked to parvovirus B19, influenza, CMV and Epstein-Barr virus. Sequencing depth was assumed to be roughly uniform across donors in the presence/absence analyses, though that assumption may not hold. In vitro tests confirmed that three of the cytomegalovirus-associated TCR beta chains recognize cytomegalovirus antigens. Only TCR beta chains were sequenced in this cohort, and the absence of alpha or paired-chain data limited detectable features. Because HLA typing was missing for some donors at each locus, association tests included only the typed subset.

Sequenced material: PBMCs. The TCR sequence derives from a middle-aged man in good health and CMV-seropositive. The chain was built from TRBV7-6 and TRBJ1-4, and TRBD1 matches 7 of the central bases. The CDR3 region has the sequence CASSLSPGPGGANEKLFF. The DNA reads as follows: TGTGCCAGCAGCTTATCTCCGGGACCAGGGGGAGCTAATGAAAAACTGTTTTTT.